Below, 19 T cell receptor beta chains from the same sample are listed, as sequenced in a study of cytomegalovirus exposure and HLA in healthy donors. Both 60 Vbeta primers and 13 Jbeta primers went into the PCR. Libraries were prepared by immunoSEQ multiplex PCR; TCRdb keeps only in-frame clonotypes and omits some of them. The sample includes fewer than 200,000 clones, roughly 87% of them seen just once. Specimen: PBMCs. These receptors originate from a girl aged 5 to 17 in good health and CMV-seropositive.

The chain recombines TRBV5-6 with TRBJ1-4, with D perhaps matching TRBD1 (6 bases). Per germline, CDR1 SGHDT and CDR2 YYEEEE. The CDR3 runs to 15 residues. V was pared by 1 base and J by 5 bases, with 12 bases between. The CDR3 region is CASSLKAQGNEKLFF. Here the CDR3 DNA reads TGTGCCAGCAGCTTGAAGGCGCAGGGGAATGAAAAACTGTTTTTT.

This clone was observed a single time. In nucleotides, the CDR3 is TGTGCCAGCAAGAAGGCGGGCTCCTACAATGAGCAGTTCTTC. The encoded protein is CASKKAGSYNEQFF. This sequence joins TRBV28 and TRBJ2-1, with D possibly being TRBD2 (5 bases). The CDR3 has 14 amino acids. Germline V gene sequence: CDR1 MDHEN, CDR2 SYDVKM. Between the trimmed V and J ends, which lost 7 bases and 0 bases, there was a span of 10 bases.

The chain uses TRBV7-9 and TRBJ1-1, with 7 bases identical to TRBD1. In germline, CDR1 is SEHNR, CDR2 FQNEAQ (reference sequence). J was trimmed by 6 bases and V by 6 bases; bases with no gene match: 10. The CDR3 totals 14 residues. The CDR3 DNA sequence: TGTGCCAGCAGATCTGACAGGGACTGGGCTGAAGCTTTCTTT. Translation: CASRSDRDWAEAFF.

This clone was detected only a few times. The CDR3 loop reads CASSSLAAYQPQHF. In nucleotides, the CDR3 is TGTGCCAGCAGTTCCCTGGCGGCTTATCAGCCCCAGCATTTT. This chain links TRBV28 with TRBJ1-5; no firm D call. Trimming left V 4 bases short and J 5 bases short, with 12 bases between. CDR1 and CDR2 from the germline V gene are MDHEN and SYDVKM. The CDR3 loop spans 14 amino acids.

The chain has TRBV2 and TRBJ1-1; no reliable D call. The CDR3 consists of 15 residues. Trimming pared 2 bases from V and 1 base from J, leaving 11 bases between. Germline loops: CDR1 SNHLY, CDR2 FYNNEI. In DNA form, the CDR3 reads TGTGCCAGCAGTGAAAGGCGGATGGGGAACACTGAAGCTTTCTTT. Translated, it gives CASSERRMGNTEAFF.

For the CDR3, the DNA is TGTGCCAGCAGTGAACCACAGGGCCACGCCTACGAGCAGTACTTC. Translated: CASSEPQGHAYEQYF. The rearrangement joins TRBV25-1 to TRBJ2-7; weak D call: TRBD1 (6 bases). Deletions cut 2 bases from V and 2 bases from J, with 13 bases between. This CDR3 has 15 amino acids. The germline gives CDR1 MGHDK, CDR2 SYGVNS.

This chain joins TRBV29-1 and TRBJ2-1; 8 bases match TRBD2. The V gene end was trimmed by 4 bases and the J gene end by 9 bases; junction bases not matched to a gene: 17. Germline values: CDR1 SQVTM, CDR2 ANQGSEA. The CDR3 contains 16 residues. For the CDR3, the DNA is TGCAGCGTTGTGACTAGCGACGAGTCTTTTTTGGGTGAGCAGTTCTTC. This encodes CSVVTSDESFLGEQFF.

The V gene is TRBV30, the J gene TRBJ1-5; 8 nucleotides align to TRBD1. Trimming removed 7 bases from V and 7 bases from J; junction bases left unmatched: 9. The CDR3 is made up of 13 amino acids. The V gene's germline CDR1 is GTSNPN and CDR2 SVGIG (reference sequence). The CDR3 region is CAYTDRVRQPQHF. In nucleotides, the CDR3 is TGTGCCTACACGGACAGGGTGAGACAGCCCCAGCATTTT. Filled out from reference TRBV30 and TRBJ1-5, the complete variable domain reads SQTIHQWPATLVQPVGSPLSLECTVEGTSNPNLYWYRQAAGRGLQLLFYSVGIGQISSEVPQNLSASRPQDRQFILSSKKLLLSDSGFYLCAYTDRVRQPQHFGDGTRLSIL.

The V gene is TRBV5-4, the J gene TRBJ2-7; TRBD1 agrees at 8 bases. The CDR3 totals 14 residues. Germline CDR1 and CDR2: SGHNT and YYREEE (reference sequence). J was trimmed by 1 base and V by 4 bases; bases with no gene match: 4. CDR3 in amino acids: CASSPRDRSYEQYF. CDR3 bases: TGTGCCAGCAGCCCAAGGGACAGGTCCTACGAGCAGTACTTC.

This chain uses TRBV4-3 with TRBJ1-3; 7 bases are shared with TRBD1. Germline CDR1 LGHNA, CDR2 YSLEER. Trimming removed 0 bases from V and 4 bases from J; junction bases left unmatched: 0. The CDR3 has 14 amino acids. The CDR3 DNA reads as TGCGCCAGCAGCCAAGACAGGGGGGGAAACACCATATATTTT. This sequence encodes CASSQDRGGNTIYF.

The rearrangement links TRBV28 to TRBJ1-4; no definite D call. CDR3 size: 14 residues. Trimming left V 3 bases short and J 0 bases short, with 5 bases between. CDR1 is MDHEN and CDR2 is SYDVKM in the germline V gene. CDR3 bases: TGTGCCAGCAGTTTCGGGACAACTAATGAAAAACTGTTTTTT. Translating it yields CASSFGTTNEKLFF.

The chain is built from TRBV28 and TRBJ2-5; 7 bases map to TRBD1. V trimming: 4 bases; J trimming: 1 base; junction bases outside the gene matches: 6. CDR1 MDHEN and CDR2 SYDVKM come from the germline V gene. CDR3 length equals 15 residues. CDR3 region: CASSWDWDSQETQYF. CDR3 coding DNA: TGTGCCAGCAGTTGGGATTGGGACAGCCAAGAGACCCAGTACTTC.

The genes are TRBV28 and TRBJ2-7; 9 bases align to TRBD1. CDR1 MDHEN and CDR2 SYDVKM come from the germline V gene. V was clipped by 6 bases and J by 3 bases; unmatched bases: 15. The CDR3 loop spans 17 amino acids. The CDR3 DNA is TGTGCCAGCAGCCTCTTGGGATATGGACAGGGGAACTACGAGCAGTACTTC. Protein: CASSLLGYGQGNYEQYF.

CDR3 in DNA: TGTGCCAGCAGGTTGGGCAGGGCGAAGAACACTGAAGCTTTCTTT. Translated: CASRLGRAKNTEAFF. The chain is built from TRBV6-5 and TRBJ1-1; D is perhaps TRBD1 (5 bases). Germline CDR1 MNHEY, CDR2 SVGAGI. V lost 6 bases and J 1 base, leaving 15 bases between the germline ends. This CDR3 region has 15 residues.

The rearrangement links TRBV5-4 to TRBJ2-1, with a weak D call TRBD2 (6 bases). Germline V CDR1 and CDR2: SGHNT, YYREEE (reference sequence). The length of the CDR3 is 19 residues. V lost 3 bases to trimming and J lost 0 bases, with 22 bases between them. CDR3 bases: TGTGCCAGCAGCTCACCGAGACTAGGTCCCAAGAGCTCCTACAATGAGCAGTTCTTC. It translates to CASSSPRLGPKSSYNEQFF.

The genes are TRBV4-3 and TRBJ2-1, with D maybe TRBD2 (6 bases). The CDR3 sequence is 17 residues long. Trimming shortened V by 0 bases and J by 7 bases, and 19 bases separated the two germline ends. The germline CDR1 and CDR2 sequences are LGHNA and YSLEER. This CDR3 is CASSQEVLELALNEQFF. The CDR3 nucleotides read TGCGCCAGCAGCCAAGAGGTTTTAGAACTAGCCCTAAATGAGCAGTTCTTC.

CDR3 protein: CASRGTGGAYNEQFF. DNA of the CDR3: TGTGCCAGCAGGGGCACAGGGGGCGCTTACAATGAGCAGTTCTTC. This chain links TRBV6-6 with TRBJ2-1; 9 nucleotides match TRBD1. Germline CDR1 MNHNY, CDR2 SVGAGI (reference sequence). Trimming cost V 6 bases and J 4 bases; bases outside gene matches: 7. The CDR3 covers 15 residues.

The gene calls are TRBV10-3 and TRBJ2-3; 7 bases align to TRBD2. Trimming cost V 0 bases and J 0 bases; bases outside gene matches: 3. The germline V gene encodes CDR1 ENHRY and CDR2 SYGVKD. The CDR3 is 16 amino acids. DNA for the CDR3: TGTGCCATCAGTGAGTCGGTGCGGGGGAGCACAGATACGCAGTATTTT. Amino acid sequence: CAISESVRGSTDTQYF.

The chain uses TRBV7-8 and TRBJ1-1, with unresolved D. In germline, CDR1 is SGHVS, CDR2 FQNEAQ. The ends were cut back, 5 bases at V and 5 bases at J, with 9 bases in the middle. The CDR3 has 12 residues. Written as DNA, the CDR3 is TGTGCCAGCAGCCCGACGGGGACTGAAGCTTTCTTT. This codes for CASSPTGTEAFF. The whole variable domain, remainder taken from reference TRBV7-8 and TRBJ1-1, is GAGVSQSPRYKVAKRGQDVALRCDPISGHVSLFWYQQALGQGPEFLTYFQNEAQLDKSGLPSDRFFAERPEGSVSTLKIQRTQQEDSAVYLCASSPTGTEAFFGQGTRLTVV.